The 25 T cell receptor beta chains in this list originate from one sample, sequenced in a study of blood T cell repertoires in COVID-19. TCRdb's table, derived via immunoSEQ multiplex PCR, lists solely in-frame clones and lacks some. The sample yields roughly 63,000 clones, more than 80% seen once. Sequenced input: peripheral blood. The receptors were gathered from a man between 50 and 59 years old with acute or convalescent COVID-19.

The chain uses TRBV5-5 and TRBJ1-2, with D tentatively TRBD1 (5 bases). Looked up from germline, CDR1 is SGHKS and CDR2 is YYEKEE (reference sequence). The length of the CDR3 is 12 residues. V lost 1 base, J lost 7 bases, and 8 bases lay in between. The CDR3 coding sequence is TGTGCCAGCAGCTTGCAGGGTGGTGGCTACACCTTC. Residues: CASSLQGGGYTF.

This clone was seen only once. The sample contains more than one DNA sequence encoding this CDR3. The CDR3 DNA follows: TGTGCCAGTAGTAGGCAGGGTTTAGAAGCTTTCTTT. It codes for CASSRQGLEAFF. V gene TRBV19 combines with J gene TRBJ1-1; possibly TRBD1 for D (5 bases). Germline CDR1 LNHDA, CDR2 SQIVND (reference sequence). Trimming cost V 4 bases and J 8 bases, with 11 bases left between them. The CDR3 runs to 12 residues.

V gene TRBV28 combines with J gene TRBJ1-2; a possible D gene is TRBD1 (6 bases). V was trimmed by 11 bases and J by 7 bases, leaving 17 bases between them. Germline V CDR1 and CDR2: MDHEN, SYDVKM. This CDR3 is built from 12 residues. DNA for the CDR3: TGTGCCGGGGGGGCCCGGGCAAGTGGCTACACCTTC. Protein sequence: CAGGARASGYTF.

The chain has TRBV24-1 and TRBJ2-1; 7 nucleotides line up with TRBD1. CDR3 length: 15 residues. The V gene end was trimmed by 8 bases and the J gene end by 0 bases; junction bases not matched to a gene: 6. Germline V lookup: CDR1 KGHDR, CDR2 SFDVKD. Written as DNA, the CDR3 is TGTGCCACCAAGATGACAGGGAGCTCCTACAATGAGCAGTTCTTC. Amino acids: CATKMTGSSYNEQFF.

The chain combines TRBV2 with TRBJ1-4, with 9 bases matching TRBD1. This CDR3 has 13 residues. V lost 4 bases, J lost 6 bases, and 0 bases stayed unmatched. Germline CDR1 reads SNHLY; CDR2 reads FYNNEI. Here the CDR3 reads CASSGDRDEKLFF. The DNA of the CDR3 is TGTGCCAGCAGTGGGGACAGGGATGAAAAACTGTTTTTT. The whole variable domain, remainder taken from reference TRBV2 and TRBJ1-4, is EPEVTQTPSHQVTQMGQEVILRCVPISNHLYFYWYRQILGQKVEFLVSFYNNEISEKSEIFDDQFSVERPDGSNFTLKIRSTKLEDSAMYFCASSGDRDEKLFFGSGTQLSVL.

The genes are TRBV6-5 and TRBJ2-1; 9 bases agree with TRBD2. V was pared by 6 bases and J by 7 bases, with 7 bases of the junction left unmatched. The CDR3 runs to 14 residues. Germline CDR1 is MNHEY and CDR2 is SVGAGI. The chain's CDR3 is CASRAGGSLNEQFF. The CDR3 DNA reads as TGTGCCAGCAGAGCGGGAGGAAGCTTGAATGAGCAGTTCTTC.

CDR3: CASMDRGSKYSNQPQHF. The CDR3 bases are TGTGCCAGCATGGACAGGGGCAGTAAATATAGCAATCAGCCCCAGCATTTT. The gene calls are TRBV27 and TRBJ1-5; 9 bases align to TRBD1. This CDR3 has 17 residues. J was trimmed by 0 bases and V by 7 bases; bases with no gene match: 10. Germline V gives CDR1 MNHEY, CDR2 SMNVEV (reference sequence).

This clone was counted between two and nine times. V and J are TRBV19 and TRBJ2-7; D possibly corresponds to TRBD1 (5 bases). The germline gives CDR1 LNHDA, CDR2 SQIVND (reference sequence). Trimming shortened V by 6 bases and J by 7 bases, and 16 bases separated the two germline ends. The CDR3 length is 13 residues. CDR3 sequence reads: CASSSTPKGEQYF. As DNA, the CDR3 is TGTGCCAGTAGCTCAACCCCCAAGGGGGAGCAGTACTTC.

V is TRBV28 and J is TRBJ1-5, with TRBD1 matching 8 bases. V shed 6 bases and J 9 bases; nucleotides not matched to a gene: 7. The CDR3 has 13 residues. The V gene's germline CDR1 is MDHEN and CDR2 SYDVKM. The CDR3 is CASRVTGVGPQHF. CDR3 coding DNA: TGTGCCAGCAGGGTGACAGGGGTTGGGCCCCAGCATTTT.

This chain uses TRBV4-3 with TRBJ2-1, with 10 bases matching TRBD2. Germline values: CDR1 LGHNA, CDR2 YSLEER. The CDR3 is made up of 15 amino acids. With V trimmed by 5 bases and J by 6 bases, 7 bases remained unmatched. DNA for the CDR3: TGCGCCAGCAGCTATTCTAGCGGGAGTATCAATGAGCAGTTCTTC. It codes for CASSYSSGSINEQFF.

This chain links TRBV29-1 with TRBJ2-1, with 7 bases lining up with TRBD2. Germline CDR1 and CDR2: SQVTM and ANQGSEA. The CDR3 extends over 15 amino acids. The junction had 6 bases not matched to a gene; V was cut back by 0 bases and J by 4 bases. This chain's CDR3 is CSVEDPAGTYNEQFF. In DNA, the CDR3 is TGCAGCGTTGAAGACCCAGCGGGAACATACAATGAGCAGTTCTTC.

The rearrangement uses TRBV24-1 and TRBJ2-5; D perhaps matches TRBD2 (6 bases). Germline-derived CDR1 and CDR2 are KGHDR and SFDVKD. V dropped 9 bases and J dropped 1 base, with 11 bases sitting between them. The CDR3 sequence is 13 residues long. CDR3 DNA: TGTGCCACCGGAGGGGTACCCCAAGAGACCCAGTACTTC. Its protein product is CATGGVPQETQYF.

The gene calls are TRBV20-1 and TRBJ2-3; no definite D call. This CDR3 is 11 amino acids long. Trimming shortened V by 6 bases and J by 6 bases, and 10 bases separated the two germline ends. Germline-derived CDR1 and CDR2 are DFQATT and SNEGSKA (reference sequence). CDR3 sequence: CSAPDFDTQYF. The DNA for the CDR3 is TGCAGTGCCCCAGACTTCGATACGCAGTATTTT.

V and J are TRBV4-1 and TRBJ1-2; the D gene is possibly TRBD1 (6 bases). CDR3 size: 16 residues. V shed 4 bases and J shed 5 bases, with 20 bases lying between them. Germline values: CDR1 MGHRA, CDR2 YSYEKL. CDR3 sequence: CASSLKVRQVGYGYTF. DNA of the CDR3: TGCGCCAGCAGCCTCAAGGTTCGACAGGTTGGATATGGCTACACCTTC.

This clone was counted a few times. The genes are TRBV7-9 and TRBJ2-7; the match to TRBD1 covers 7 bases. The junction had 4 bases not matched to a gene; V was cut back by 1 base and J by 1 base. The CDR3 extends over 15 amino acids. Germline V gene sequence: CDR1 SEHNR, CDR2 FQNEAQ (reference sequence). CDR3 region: CASSLEQGLSYEQYF. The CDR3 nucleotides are TGTGCCAGCAGCTTAGAACAGGGGTTATCCTACGAGCAGTACTTC. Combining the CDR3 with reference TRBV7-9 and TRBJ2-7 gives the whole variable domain DTGVSQNPRHKITKRGQNVTFRCDPISEHNRLYWYRQTLGQGPEFLTYFQNEAQLEKSRLLSDRFSAERPKGSFSTLEIQRTEQGDSAMYLCASSLEQGLSYEQYFGPGTRLTVT.

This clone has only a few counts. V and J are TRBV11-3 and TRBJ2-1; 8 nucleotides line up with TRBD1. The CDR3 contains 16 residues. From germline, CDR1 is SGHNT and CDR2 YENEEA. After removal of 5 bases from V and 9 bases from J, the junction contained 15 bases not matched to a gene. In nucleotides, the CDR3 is TGTGCCAGCAGCCTGACAGGGGTCGTTCCCGGGGGTGAGCAGTTCTTC. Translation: CASSLTGVVPGGEQFF.

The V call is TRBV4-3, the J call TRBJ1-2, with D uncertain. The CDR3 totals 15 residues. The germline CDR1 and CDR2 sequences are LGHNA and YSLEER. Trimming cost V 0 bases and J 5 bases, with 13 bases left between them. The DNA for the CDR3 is TGCGCCAGCAGCCAAGATTACGGGATAGGGTATGGCTACACCTTC. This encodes CASSQDYGIGYGYTF.

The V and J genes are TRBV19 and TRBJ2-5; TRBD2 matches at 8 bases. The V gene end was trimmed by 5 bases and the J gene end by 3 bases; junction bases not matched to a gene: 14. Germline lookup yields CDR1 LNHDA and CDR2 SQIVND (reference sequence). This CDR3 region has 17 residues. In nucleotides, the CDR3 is TGTGCCAGTAGTCCAATAAGGGCGGGAGGCCGCGAAGAGACCCAGTACTTC. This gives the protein CASSPIRAGGREETQYF. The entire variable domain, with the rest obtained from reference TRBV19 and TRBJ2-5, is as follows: DGGITQSPKYLFRKEGQNVTLSCEQNLNHDAMYWYRQDPGQGLRLIYYSQIVNDFQKGDIAEGYSVSREKKESFPLTVTSAQKNPTAFYLCASSPIRAGGREETQYFGPGTRLLVL.

The chain's CDR3 is CASSSVDRLSGYEQYF. The CDR3 bases are TGTGCCAGCAGCTCCGTTGATCGTCTTAGCGGCTACGAGCAGTACTTC. The rearrangement links TRBV7-2 to TRBJ2-7; weak D call: TRBD2 (6 bases). V shed 4 bases and J shed 3 bases, with 19 bases lying between them. CDR3 length equals 16 residues. Germline V gives CDR1 SGHTA, CDR2 FQGNSA.

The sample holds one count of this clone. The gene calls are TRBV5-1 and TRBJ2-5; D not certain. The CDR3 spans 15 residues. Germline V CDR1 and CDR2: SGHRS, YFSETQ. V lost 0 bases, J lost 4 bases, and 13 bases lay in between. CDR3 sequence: CASSLANSILETQYF. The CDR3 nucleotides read TGCGCCAGCAGCTTGGCTAATTCAATTCTAGAGACCCAGTACTTC.

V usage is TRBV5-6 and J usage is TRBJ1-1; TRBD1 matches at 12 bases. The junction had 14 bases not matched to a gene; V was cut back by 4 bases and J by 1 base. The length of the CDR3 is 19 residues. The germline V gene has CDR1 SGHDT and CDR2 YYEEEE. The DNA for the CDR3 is TGTGCCAGCAGCCCGCGGCACCCGGGACAGGGGGCCCCGAACACTGAAGCTTTCTTT. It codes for CASSPRHPGQGAPNTEAFF.

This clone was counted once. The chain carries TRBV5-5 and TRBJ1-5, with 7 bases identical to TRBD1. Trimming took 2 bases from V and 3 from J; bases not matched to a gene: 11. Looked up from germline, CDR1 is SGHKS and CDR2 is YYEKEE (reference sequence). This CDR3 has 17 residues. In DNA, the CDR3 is TGTGCCAGCAGCTTAGGAGGGGGCTGGGGGACCAATCAGCCCCAGCATTTT. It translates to CASSLGGGWGTNQPQHF.

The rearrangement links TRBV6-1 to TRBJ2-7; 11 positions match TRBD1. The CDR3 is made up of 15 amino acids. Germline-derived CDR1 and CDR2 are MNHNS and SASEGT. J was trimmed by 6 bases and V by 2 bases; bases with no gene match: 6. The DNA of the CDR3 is TGTGCCAGCAGTGAATCCGGGACAGGGGGTTTCGAGCAGTACTTC. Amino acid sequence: CASSESGTGGFEQYF.

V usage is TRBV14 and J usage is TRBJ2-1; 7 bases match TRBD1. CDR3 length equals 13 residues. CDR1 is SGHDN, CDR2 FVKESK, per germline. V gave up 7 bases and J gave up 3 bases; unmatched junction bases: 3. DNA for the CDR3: TGTGCCAGCAAGGGACAGCTCTACAATGAGCAGTTCTTC. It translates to CASKGQLYNEQFF.

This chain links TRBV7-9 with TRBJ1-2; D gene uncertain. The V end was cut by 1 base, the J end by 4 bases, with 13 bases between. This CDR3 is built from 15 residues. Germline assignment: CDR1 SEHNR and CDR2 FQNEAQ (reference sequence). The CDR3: CASSLDAGASYGYTF. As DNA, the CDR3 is TGTGCCAGCAGCTTAGATGCAGGCGCGAGCTATGGCTACACCTTC.